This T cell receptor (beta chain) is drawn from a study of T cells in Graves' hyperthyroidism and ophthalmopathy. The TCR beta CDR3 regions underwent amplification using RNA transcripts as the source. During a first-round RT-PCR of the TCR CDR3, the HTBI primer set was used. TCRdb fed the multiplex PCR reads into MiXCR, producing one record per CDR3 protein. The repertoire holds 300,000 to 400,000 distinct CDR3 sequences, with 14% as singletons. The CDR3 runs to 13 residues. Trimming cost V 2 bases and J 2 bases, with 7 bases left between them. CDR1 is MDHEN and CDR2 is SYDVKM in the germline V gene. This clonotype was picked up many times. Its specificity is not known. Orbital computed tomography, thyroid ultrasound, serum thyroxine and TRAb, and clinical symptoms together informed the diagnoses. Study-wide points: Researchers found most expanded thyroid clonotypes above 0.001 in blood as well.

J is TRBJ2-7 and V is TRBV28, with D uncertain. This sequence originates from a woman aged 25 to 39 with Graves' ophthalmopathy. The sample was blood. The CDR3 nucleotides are TGTGCCAGCAGTTTAAGGAACGCCTACGAGCAGTACTTC. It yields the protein CASSLRNAYEQYF. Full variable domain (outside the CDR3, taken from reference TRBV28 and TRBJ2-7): DVKVTQSSRYLVKRTGEKVFLECVQDMDHENMFWYRQDPGLGLRLIYFSYDVKMKEKGDIPEGYSVSREKKERFSLILESASTNQTSMYLCASSLRNAYEQYFGPGTRLTVT.